Each of the 17 T cell receptor beta chains below was sequenced from the same sample in a study of blood T cell repertoires in COVID-19. TCRdb's table, derived via immunoSEQ multiplex PCR, lists solely in-frame clones and lacks some. The profile shows approximately 20,000 clones, around 84% of them singletons. Material for sequencing was peripheral blood. All receptors come from a human donor with active COVID-19. The donor label of this sample is uncertain.

The chain combines TRBV5-6 with TRBJ2-3, with 9 bases fitting TRBD2. V dropped 2 bases and J dropped 3; count of bases not matched to a gene: 4. Per germline, CDR1 SGHDT and CDR2 YYEEEE. This CDR3 has 15 amino acids. This CDR3 reads CASSFLSGGTDTQYF. CDR3 nucleotides: TGTGCCAGCAGCTTCTTGAGCGGGGGGACAGATACGCAGTATTTT.

The chain recombines TRBV11-3 with TRBJ1-2; weak D call: TRBD1 (5 bases). The CDR3 contains 12 residues. Trimming shortened V by 5 bases and J by 8 bases, and 12 bases separated the two germline ends. From germline, CDR1 is SGHNT and CDR2 YENEEA. The CDR3 is CASSPGLLGYTF. CDR3 bases: TGTGCCAGCAGCCCGGGACTGCTGGGCTACACCTTC.

The chain combines TRBV2 with TRBJ2-5; TRBD2 matches at 7 bases. The V gene's germline CDR1 is SNHLY and CDR2 FYNNEI. The CDR3 totals 14 residues. V shed 3 bases and J 4 bases; nucleotides not matched to a gene: 5. The CDR3 DNA is TGTGCCAGCAGTGAGCGGGAGCTCCCAGAGACCCAGTACTTC. This codes for CASSERELPETQYF.

The chain couples TRBV9 to TRBJ2-1, with 15 bases that match TRBD2. The CDR3 covers 16 residues. Germline CDR1 SGDLS, CDR2 YYNGEE. V was pared by 3 bases and J by 6 bases, with 4 bases of the junction left unmatched. CDR3: CASSAEGLAGGNEQFF. DNA of the CDR3: TGTGCCAGCAGCGCGGAGGGACTAGCGGGGGGCAATGAGCAGTTCTTC.

V gene TRBV19 combines with J gene TRBJ2-3; 8 bases match TRBD2. After removal of 4 bases from V and 4 bases from J, the junction contained 10 bases not matched to a gene. The CDR3 runs 16 residues. CDR1 is LNHDA, CDR2 SQIVND, per germline (reference sequence). The DNA for the CDR3 is TGTGCCAGTAGTACTGCTAGCGGGCCCAAATCAGATACGCAGTATTTT. It is translated as CASSTASGPKSDTQYF. Looking up the rest from reference TRBV19 and TRBJ2-3 gives the full variable domain: DGGITQSPKYLFRKEGQNVTLSCEQNLNHDAMYWYRQDPGQGLRLIYYSQIVNDFQKGDIAEGYSVSREKKESFPLTVTSAQKNPTAFYLCASSTASGPKSDTQYFGPGTRLTVL.

The chain recombines TRBV9 with TRBJ2-1; no firm D call. The V end was cut by 0 bases, the J end by 1 base, with 8 bases between. Germline CDR1 reads SGDLS; CDR2 reads YYNGEE. The CDR3 has 15 residues. The CDR3 DNA reads TGTGCCAGCAGCGTAGATCCTGTTTCCTACAATGAGCAGTTCTTC. This gives the protein CASSVDPVSYNEQFF.

The rearrangement links TRBV19 to TRBJ1-1; possible D gene TRBD1, 5 bases. V lost 1 base and J 4 bases, leaving 13 bases between the germline ends. CDR1 and CDR2 (germline): LNHDA, SQIVND (reference sequence). The CDR3 totals 15 residues. The CDR3 protein is CASSIVRRRGTEAFF. As DNA, the CDR3 is TGTGCCAGTAGTATAGTTCGGCGGAGGGGCACTGAAGCTTTCTTT.

The V call is TRBV14, the J call TRBJ1-1; D uncertain. Germline V gives CDR1 SGHDN, CDR2 FVKESK. V lost 2 bases and J 5 bases, leaving 3 bases between the germline ends. The CDR3 extends over 11 amino acids. This CDR3 is CASSQYTEAFF. CDR3 DNA sequence: TGTGCCAGCAGCCAATATACTGAAGCTTTCTTT.

This rearrangement joins TRBV29-1 to TRBJ2-5; D is uncertain. The germline V gene encodes CDR1 SQVTM and CDR2 ANQGSEA. This CDR3 contains 12 residues. V was trimmed by 5 bases and J by 5 bases, leaving 12 bases between them. CDR3 nucleotides: TGCAGCGTTAAGGAGTCCGGTGAGACCCAGTACTTC. This translates into CSVKESGETQYF.

The chain joins TRBV3-1 (or the pseudogene TRBV3-2) to TRBJ2-3; 10 bases fit TRBD2. J lost 5 bases, V lost 6 bases, and 17 bases had no gene match. Per germline, CDR1 LGHDT and CDR2 YNNKEL (reference sequence). CDR3 size: 18 residues. The CDR3 loop is CASRPSGGAAGWVDTQYF. CDR3 DNA: TGTGCCAGCAGACCGAGCGGGGGGGCCGCCGGGTGGGTAGATACGCAGTATTTT.

The genes are TRBV6-1 and TRBJ1-1; D gene ambiguous. Germline loops: CDR1 MNHNS, CDR2 SASEGT. V dropped 2 bases and J dropped 1 base, with 11 bases sitting between them. The CDR3 spans 15 residues. CDR3: CASSESSVANTEAFF. Written as DNA, the CDR3 is TGTGCCAGCAGTGAATCTTCGGTTGCGAACACTGAAGCTTTCTTT.

This chain uses TRBV7-2 with TRBJ2-7, with a weak D call TRBD2 (6 bases). Germline V CDR1 and CDR2: SGHTA, FQGNSA. V lost 1 base to trimming and J lost 0 bases, with 16 bases between them. This CDR3 comprises 17 residues. The CDR3 loop is CASSLVPVAASSYEQYF. The CDR3 DNA reads as TGTGCCAGCAGCTTAGTACCAGTAGCGGCAAGCTCCTACGAGCAGTACTTC.

The chain combines TRBV10-2 with TRBJ1-2, with D possibly matching TRBD1 (6 bases). From germline, CDR1 is WSHSY and CDR2 SAAADI. The CDR3 has 13 amino acids. Deletions cut 1 base from V and 7 bases from J, with 10 bases between. As DNA, the CDR3 is TGCGCCAGCAGTGAGTTACAGGGTTTTGGCTACACCTTC. It codes for CASSELQGFGYTF.

The chain uses TRBV4-1 and TRBJ1-5; D is uncertain. The V end was cut by 1 base, the J end by 7 bases, with 14 bases between. The CDR3 length is 15 residues. Germline values: CDR1 MGHRA, CDR2 YSYEKL. This CDR3 reads CASSQVFGGRQPQHF. The CDR3 region has the DNA TGCGCCAGCAGCCAAGTCTTCGGAGGACGACAGCCCCAGCATTTT.

The gene calls are TRBV12-3 or TRBV12-4 and TRBJ2-3; tentative D call: TRBD1 (6 bases). Trimming removed 6 bases from V and 6 bases from J, with 10 bases in between. This CDR3 is built from 12 residues. CDR3 protein: CASSPRGDTQYF. In DNA, the CDR3 is TGTGCCAGCAGCCCGAGGGGGGATACGCAGTATTTT.

This clone has just a few counts. The chain recombines TRBV5-5 with TRBJ2-7; 8 bases map to TRBD2. CDR1 SGHKS and CDR2 YYEKEE come from the germline V gene (reference sequence). CDR3 length equals 12 residues. Trimming at V came to 1 base and at J to 9 bases, leaving 3 bases not matched to a gene. DNA for the CDR3: TGTGCCAGCAGCTTGCAGACTAGCGCGCAGTACTTC. Its translation: CASSLQTSAQYF. The full variable domain, its missing parts supplied by reference TRBV5-5 and TRBJ2-7, is DAGVTQSPTHLIKTRGQQVTLRCSPISGHKSVSWYQQVLGQGPQFIFQYYEKEERGRGNFPDRFSARQFPNYSSELNVNALLLGDSALYLCASSLQTSAQYFGPGTRLTVT.

This clone was recorded only once. The chain has TRBV9 and TRBJ1-5; 8 bases fit TRBD1. Germline V gene data show CDR1 as SGDLS and CDR2 as YYNGEE. The CDR3 extends over 15 amino acids. V lost 3 bases and J lost 6; bases outside the gene matches: 8. For the CDR3, the DNA is TGTGCCAGCAGCGCAGGACAGGGTGAGGGTCAGCCCCAGCATTTT. Amino acid sequence: CASSAGQGEGQPQHF.